This T cell receptor beta chain emerged from a study of cytomegalovirus exposure and HLA in healthy donors. This clone was seen just once. Primers for the PCR totalled 60 Vbeta and 13 Jbeta. The repertoire was sequenced with immunoSEQ multiplex PCR; TCRdb's copy has only in-frame clones and lacks some. The sample consists of 140,000 or so clones, approximately 82% of them appearing once. The specimen sequenced was PBMCs. The TCR originated in a woman in her sixties in good health and CMV-seropositive.

The CDR3 DNA reads as TGTGCCAGCAGCTCCCCCTGGACAGGGACCAATGAAAAACTGTTTTTT. This encodes CASSSPWTGTNEKLFF. This chain uses TRBV11-2 with TRBJ1-4; 8 positions agree with TRBD1. CDR1 SGHAT and CDR2 FQNNGV come from the germline V gene. The CDR3 has 16 residues. Losses at the gene ends were 4 bases for V and 5 bases for J; bases not matched to a gene: 9. Full variable domain (outside the CDR3, taken from reference TRBV11-2 and TRBJ1-4): EAGVAQSPRYKIIEKRQSVAFWCNPISGHATLYWYQQILGQGPKLLIQFQNNGVVDDSQLPKDRFSAERLKGVDSTLKIQPAKLEDSAVYLCASSSPWTGTNEKLFFGSGTQLSVL.